These T cell receptor beta chains were read from a single sample in a study of T cells after yellow fever vaccination. TCRdb reprocessed the 5' RACE reads with MiXCR, giving one entry per CDR3 protein. Here the sample spans 500,000 to 700,000 distinct CDR3 sequences, roughly a fifth being singletons. The sequenced sample was PBMCs, obtained 15 days after the yellow fever booster vaccination. The receptors stem from a man aged 25-45 years who received the YFV17D yellow fever vaccine. CDR3s include the opening cysteine and the closing phenylalanine or tryptophan. Fields, in order: J gene, clone size, D gene, V gene, CDR3 protein, CDR3 DNA. The D gene is left open where the match is weak. Clone size is stated in some rows and not others, as once, few, many or a class when expanded.

>TRBJ2-3|few|TRBD1|TRBV5-1
CASSPGTGFTDTQYF
TGCGCCAGCAGCCCCGGGACAGGGTTCACAGATACGCAGTATTTT
>TRBJ2-2|many|TRBD1|TRBV5-1
CASSLISTGWAGELFF
TGCGCCAGCAGCTTGATCTCGACAGGGTGGGCCGGGGAGCTGTTTTTT
>TRBJ2-3|few|-|TRBV20-1
CSARDPLGPLGDTQYF
TGCAGTGCTAGAGATCCTCTAGGGCCCTTGGGGGATACGCAGTATTTT
>TRBJ2-7|-|-|TRBV7-8
CASSPGAGRSYEQYF
TGTGCCAGCAGCCCCGGGGCGGGTCGATCCTACGAGCAGTACTTC
>TRBJ2-7|-|-|TRBV21-1
CASSRPRGVSAYEQYF
TGTGCCAGCAGCCGCCCGAGGGGCGTATCAGCCTACGAGCAGTACTTC
>TRBJ2-7|few|-|TRBV9
CASSVGLAAYEQYF
TGTGCCAGCAGCGTAGGTTTGGCGGCCTACGAGCAGTACTTC
>TRBJ2-7|few|-|TRBV12-3/TRBV12-4
CASSRPDYTHEQYF
TGTGCCAGCAGTCGTCCCGACTATACCCACGAGCAGTACTTC
>TRBJ2-7|-|-|TRBV21-1
CASSKGLAEDYEQYF
TGTGCCAGCAGCAAGGGACTAGCGGAAGACTACGAGCAGTACTTC
>TRBJ2-3|-|-|TRBV5-1
CASSLFGDRTDTQYF
TGCGCCAGCAGCTTGTTTGGTGACCGCACAGATACGCAGTATTTT
>TRBJ2-5|-|-|TRBV12-5
CASGLGSQETQYF
TGTGCTAGTGGTTTGGGCAGCCAAGAGACCCAGTACTTC
>TRBJ2-7|-|TRBD2|TRBV7-2
CASRRGGSLYEQYF
TGTGCCAGCAGGAGGGGCGGGAGTCTATACGAGCAGTACTTC
>TRBJ2-2|few|-|TRBV29-1
CSARPDLNTGELFF
TGCAGCGCCCGACCCGACCTAAACACCGGGGAGCTGTTTTTT
>TRBJ2-7|-|-|TRBV4-3
CASSQEATDYEQYF
TGCGCCAGCAGCCAAGAGGCTACAGACTACGAGCAGTACTTC
>TRBJ2-5|few|TRBD2|TRBV24-1
CATSLAGVETQYF
TGTGCCACCAGTTTAGCGGGAGTGGAGACCCAGTACTTC
>TRBJ2-7|-|TRBD1|TRBV7-2
CASSLLAGDRPYEQYF
TGTGCCAGCAGCTTGCTCGCCGGGGACAGGCCCTACGAGCAGTACTTC
>TRBJ2-7|-|TRBD1|TRBV4-3
CASSQSTGTPYEQYF
TGCGCCAGCAGCCAATCGACAGGGACGCCCTACGAGCAGTACTTC
>TRBJ2-1|-|TRBD2|TRBV11-2
CASSLDRGGLAANNEQFF
TGTGCCAGCAGCTTAGATCGGGGGGGACTAGCGGCTAACAATGAGCAGTTCTTC
>TRBJ2-3|-|-|TRBV6-1
CASSDRATSADTQYF
TGTGCCAGCAGCGACAGAGCGACCAGTGCAGATACGCAGTATTTT
>TRBJ2-3|-|TRBD1|TRBV24-1
CATSDTLDPGQGGTDTQYF
TGTGCCACCAGTGATACCTTAGATCCGGGACAGGGAGGCACAGATACGCAGTATTTT
>TRBJ2-2|many|-|TRBV14
CASSQVGPLRDGELFF
TGTGCCAGCAGCCAAGTTGGGCCCCTTCGAGACGGGGAGCTGTTTTTT
>TRBJ2-5|-|-|TRBV5-1
CASSLWVGSQETQYF
TGCGCCAGCAGCTTGTGGGTCGGCTCCCAAGAGACCCAGTACTTC
>TRBJ2-7|few|-|TRBV7-2
CASSYRVLGSEQYF
TGTGCCAGCAGCTACCGGGTCCTGGGGTCCGAGCAGTACTTC
>TRBJ2-3|-|-|TRBV4-3
CASSRVARVDADTQYF
TGCGCCAGCAGCCGGGTGGCCAGGGTGGACGCAGATACGCAGTATTTT
>TRBJ2-2|few|TRBD1|TRBV7-6
CASSLGVGQGTLDGELFF
TGTGCCAGCAGCTTAGGAGTGGGACAGGGGACCTTAGACGGGGAGCTGTTTTTT
>TRBJ2-1|few|TRBD2|TRBV20-1
CSARPPGLAGNNEQFF
TGCAGTGCCAGACCCCCGGGACTAGCGGGGAACAATGAGCAGTTCTTC
>TRBJ2-3|few|-|TRBV5-1
CASSLVDGSTDTQYF
TGCGCCAGCAGCTTGGTTGACGGTAGCACAGATACGCAGTATTTT
>TRBJ2-2|-|-|TRBV6-1
CASRTLANTGELFF
TGTGCCAGCAGAACCCTCGCGAACACCGGGGAGCTGTTTTTT
>TRBJ2-1|few|TRBD2|TRBV29-1
CSVGLADYNEQFF
TGCAGCGTTGGACTAGCGGACTACAATGAGCAGTTCTTC
>TRBJ2-1|-|TRBD2|TRBV12-3/TRBV12-4
CASSPSGREQFF
TGTGCCAGCAGTCCTAGCGGAAGAGAGCAGTTCTTC
>TRBJ2-1|-|TRBD2|TRBV11-2
CASSLAGGPAEQFF
TGTGCCAGCAGCCTAGCGGGAGGGCCGGCTGAGCAGTTCTTC
>TRBJ2-1|-|TRBD2|TRBV10-3
CAARAGVDNEQFF
TGTGCCGCCCGGGCGGGAGTAGACAATGAGCAGTTCTTC
>TRBJ2-5|-|TRBD1|TRBV20-1
CSARDGTGHQETQYF
TGCAGTGCTAGAGATGGGACAGGGCACCAAGAGACCCAGTACTTC
>TRBJ2-1|-|TRBD2|TRBV12-3/TRBV12-4
CASSGTSGRISYNEQFF
TGTGCCAGCAGCGGGACTAGCGGGCGGATCTCCTACAATGAGCAGTTCTTC
>TRBJ2-3|few|-|TRBV12-3/TRBV12-4
CAIPSLEGNPDTQYF
TGTGCCATCCCCTCTTTGGAAGGGAACCCAGATACGCAGTATTTT
>TRBJ1-1|once|-|TRBV6-6
CASRDGGGTEAFF
TGTGCCAGCAGGGACGGAGGAGGGACTGAAGCTTTCTTT
>TRBJ2-7|many|-|TRBV5-1
CASSLGGSRYEQYF
TGCGCCAGCAGCTTGGGGGGGAGCCGATACGAGCAGTACTTC
>TRBJ2-3|-|-|TRBV28
CASSQGWRTDTQYF
TGTGCCAGCAGCCAGGGGTGGCGTACAGATACGCAGTATTTT
>TRBJ2-2|few|TRBD2|TRBV6-2/TRBV6-3
CASSYSRTSGSKMTGELFF
TGTGCCAGCAGTTACTCCCGGACTAGCGGGAGTAAGATGACCGGGGAGCTGTTTTTT
>TRBJ2-3|-|TRBD2|TRBV4-3
CASSQGPRGGGRFTQYF
TGCGCCAGCAGCCAAGGTCCCCGGGGTGGCGGGAGATTCACGCAGTATTTT
>TRBJ1-2|-|-|TRBV5-1
CASSLEDGFYGYTF
TGCGCCAGCAGCTTGGAGGACGGATTCTATGGCTACACCTTC
>TRBJ2-5|-|-|TRBV12-3/TRBV12-4
CASSLGGASETQYF
TGTGCCAGCAGTTTAGGGGGAGCTAGTGAGACCCAGTACTTC
>TRBJ2-1|many|-|TRBV5-5
CASSFQTGWVNEQFF
TGTGCCAGCAGCTTTCAAACGGGGTGGGTTAATGAGCAGTTCTTC
>TRBJ2-1|-|TRBD2|TRBV12-3/TRBV12-4
CASSFSRTSREQFF
TGTGCCAGCAGTTTCTCCCGGACTAGTAGGGAGCAGTTCTTC
>TRBJ2-1|-|TRBD2|TRBV18
CASSPSGSSGTYNEQFF
TGTGCCAGCTCACCCTCGGGTAGTAGCGGGACCTACAATGAGCAGTTCTTC
>TRBJ2-7|-|TRBD2|TRBV25-1
CASSGGGGRPPQYF
TGTGCCAGCAGTGGCGGGGGCGGGAGGCCCCCACAGTACTTC
>TRBJ1-6|few|-|TRBV5-4
CASSLRPENSPLHF
TGTGCCAGCAGCTTGAGGCCGGAAAATTCACCCCTCCACTTT
>TRBJ1-2|-|TRBD1|TRBV14
CASSHDRDRPLWYGYTF
TGTGCCAGCAGCCATGACCGGGACAGGCCGTTATGGTATGGCTACACCTTC
>TRBJ1-1|few|-|TRBV12-3/TRBV12-4
CASSFMSTEAFF
TGTGCCAGCAGTTTTATGAGCACTGAAGCTTTCTTT
>TRBJ2-1|many|-|TRBV7-3
CASSSTSGRYNEQFF
TGTGCCAGCAGCTCCACGAGCGGGCGGTACAATGAGCAGTTCTTC
>TRBJ2-2|few|TRBD2|TRBV6-1
CASTRGGTTGELFF
TGTGCCAGTACTCGGGGGGGGACCACCGGGGAGCTGTTTTTT
>TRBJ2-3|few|TRBD2|TRBV5-1
CASSWPLAGESTDTQYF
TGCGCCAGCAGCTGGCCGCTAGCGGGAGAAAGCACAGATACGCAGTATTTT
>TRBJ2-1|-|TRBD2|TRBV12-3/TRBV12-4
CASGPERESYEQFF
TGTGCCAGCGGCCCGGAGCGGGAGAGCTATGAGCAGTTCTTC